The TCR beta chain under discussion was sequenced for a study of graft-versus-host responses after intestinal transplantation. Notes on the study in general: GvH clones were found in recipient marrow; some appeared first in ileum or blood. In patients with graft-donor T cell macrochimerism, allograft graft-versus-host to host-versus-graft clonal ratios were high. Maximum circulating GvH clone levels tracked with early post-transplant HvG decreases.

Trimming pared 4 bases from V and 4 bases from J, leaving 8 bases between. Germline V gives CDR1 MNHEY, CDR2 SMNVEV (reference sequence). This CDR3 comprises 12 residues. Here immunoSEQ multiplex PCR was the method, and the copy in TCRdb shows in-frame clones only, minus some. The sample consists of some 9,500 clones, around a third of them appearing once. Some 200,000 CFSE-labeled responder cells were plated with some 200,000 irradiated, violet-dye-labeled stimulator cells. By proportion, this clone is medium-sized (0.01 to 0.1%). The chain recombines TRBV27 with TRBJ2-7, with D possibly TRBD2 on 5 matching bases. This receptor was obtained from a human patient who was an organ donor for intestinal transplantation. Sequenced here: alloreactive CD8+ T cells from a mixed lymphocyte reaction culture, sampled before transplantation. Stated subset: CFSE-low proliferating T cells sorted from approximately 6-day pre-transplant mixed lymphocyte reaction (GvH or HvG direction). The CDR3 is CASSYPGYEQYF. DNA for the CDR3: TGTGCCAGCAGTTATCCGGGGTACGAGCAGTACTTC.